This T cell receptor beta chain was recorded in a study of blood T cells in healthy people across ages. On this clonotype itself: A junction end diverges from the germline sequence, so it may reflect a read error.

A J-beta primer mix and a sample-barcoded 5' primer were used in a second PCR of roughly 6 to 11 cycles. TCRdb called the 5' RACE reads again in MiXCR, with one record for every CDR3 protein. The sample consists of 1.5 million to 2 million distinct CDR3 sequences, about 31% of them appearing once. There are 14 residues in the CDR3. CDR1 is SGHTA and CDR2 is FQGNSA in the germline V gene. J is TRBJ2-1 and V is TRBV7-2, with unresolved D. The sequenced sample consisted of blood. This TCR derives from a woman aged 30 to 39 in good health. The CDR3 spells CVSSLETAYNEQFF. The CDR3 region has the DNA TGTGTCAGCAGCTTAGAAACTGCCTACAATGAGCAGTTCTTC.